Listed here are 31 T cell receptor beta chains from one sample, sequenced in a study of cytomegalovirus exposure and HLA in healthy donors. Data came from immunoSEQ multiplex PCR; TCRdb stores just in-frame clones and leaves some out. The data show about 150,000 clones, roughly 90% seen once. Material for sequencing was PBMCs. The receptors originated from a young man in good health and CMV-seropositive.

CDR3 DNA: TGTGCCAGCAGCGTAGAAGGCGGGACCTACTACGAGCAGTACTTC. Its translation is CASSVEGGTYYEQYF. The chain has TRBV9 and TRBJ2-7; a possible D gene is TRBD2 (6 bases). Germline V lookup: CDR1 SGDLS, CDR2 YYNGEE. CDR3 length: 15 residues. The V gene lost 0 bases and the J gene lost 3 bases, with 13 bases spanning the gap. The complete variable domain, with remaining parts taken from reference TRBV9 and TRBJ2-7, reads DSGVTQTPKHLITATGQRVTLRCSPRSGDLSVYWYQQSLDQGLQFLIQYYNGEERAKGNILERFSAQQFPDLHSELNLSSLELGDSALYFCASSVEGGTYYEQYFGPGTRLTVT.

The chain uses TRBV19 and TRBJ1-3; 8 bases map to TRBD1. V was pared by 6 bases and J by 0 bases, with 4 bases of the junction left unmatched. This CDR3 spans 15 amino acids. CDR1 is LNHDA, CDR2 SQIVND, per germline (reference sequence). The CDR3 coding sequence is TGTGCCAGTAGAAACAGGGGGAACTCTGGAAACACCATATATTTT. It yields the protein CASRNRGNSGNTIYF.

Notes on this clone: Other DNA sequences in this specimen translate into the identical CDR3. This chain links TRBV6-1 with TRBJ1-5, with unresolved D. The CDR3 loop spans 15 amino acids. V was clipped by 0 bases and J by 2 bases, with 8 bases between them. CDR1 is MNHNS, CDR2 SASEGT, per germline. The CDR3 DNA is TGTGCCAGCAGTGAAGCCGGGTCAGGCAATCAGCCCCAGCATTTT. Amino acids: CASSEAGSGNQPQHF.

The chain employs TRBV9 and TRBJ1-2, with D unresolved. Looked up from germline, CDR1 is SGDLS and CDR2 is YYNGEE. V was trimmed by 4 bases and J by 1 base, leaving 8 bases between them. The CDR3 runs 13 residues. The CDR3 spells CASSRRDNYGYTF. For the CDR3, the DNA is TGTGCCAGCAGCCGACGGGATAACTATGGCTACACCTTC.

The chain uses TRBV7-8 and TRBJ2-1; 7 bases line up with TRBD1. The trim removed 4 bases at V and 4 bases at J, leaving 10 bases unmatched. The CDR3 length is 16 residues. The germline CDR1 and CDR2 sequences are SGHVS and FQNEAQ. DNA of the CDR3: TGTGCCAGCAGCTACCGACAGGGCCCTTCTTACAATGAGCAGTTCTTC. Translation gives CASSYRQGPSYNEQFF.

J is TRBJ1-3 and V is TRBV27; 10 bases map to TRBD1. The CDR3 loop spans 16 amino acids. V shed 5 bases, J shed 4 bases, and the junction held 8 bases outside the gene matches. Germline assignment: CDR1 MNHEY and CDR2 SMNVEV (reference sequence). CDR3 in amino acids: CASSPGTGALGNTIYF. For the CDR3, the DNA is TGTGCCAGCAGTCCTGGGACAGGGGCTTTGGGAAACACCATATATTTT.

J is TRBJ1-1 and V is TRBV7-9, with D perhaps matching TRBD1 (5 bases). The CDR3 consists of 14 residues. Germline lookup yields CDR1 SEHNR and CDR2 FQNEAQ (reference sequence). V lost 1 base to trimming and J lost 1 base, with 7 bases between them. The CDR3 DNA reads TGTGCCAGCAGCTTAGAGGGGAAGAACACTGAAGCTTTCTTT. This translates into CASSLEGKNTEAFF.

The gene calls are TRBV7-9 and TRBJ1-1, with 10 bases that match TRBD1. The CDR3 spans 15 residues. Germline V gene lookup returns CDR1 SEHNR and CDR2 FQNEAQ (reference sequence). The junction had 3 bases not matched to a gene; V was cut back by 4 bases and J by 1 base. CDR3 sequence: CASSSDRGANTEAFF. The CDR3 coding sequence is TGTGCCAGCAGCTCGGACAGGGGGGCGAACACTGAAGCTTTCTTT.

The chain carries TRBV19 and TRBJ2-1, with TRBD1 matching 8 bases. Germline V lookup: CDR1 LNHDA, CDR2 SQIVND (reference sequence). With 3 bases clipped from V and 7 bases from J, the junction kept 17 bases outside the gene matches. The CDR3 contains 18 residues. The CDR3 bases are TGTGCCAGTAGTATGAGACCGACAGGGGCCCTTATAACGAATGAGCAGTTCTTC. This gives the protein CASSMRPTGALITNEQFF.

The chain uses TRBV21-1 and TRBJ1-3; the table assigns TRBD1, which was not confirmed against the DNA. TRBV21-1 is deemed a pseudogene. This CDR3 region has 17 residues. The CDR3, as DNA: TGTGCCAGCAGCACCCCCCCAGGGTTGGTCTCTGGAAACACCATATATTTT. Translating gives CASSTPPGLVSGNTIYF.

This clone was detected once. This chain connects TRBV5-8 to TRBJ2-7, with TRBD2 identical over 12 bases. The trim removed 0 bases at V and 3 bases at J, leaving 7 bases unmatched. This CDR3 is 17 amino acids long. Per germline, CDR1 SGHTS and CDR2 YDEGEE. Here the CDR3 reads CASSLANLAGGLYEQYF. Written as DNA, the CDR3 is TGTGCCAGCAGCTTGGCTAATCTAGCGGGAGGGCTCTACGAGCAGTACTTC.

The chain carries TRBV11-2 and TRBJ2-7; the match to TRBD2 covers 9 bases. CDR3 length: 14 residues. The J segment lost 7 bases and the V segment lost 5 bases, leaving 9 bases of the junction unmatched. CDR1 SGHAT and CDR2 FQNNGV come from the germline V gene. The CDR3 nucleotides read TGTGCCAGCAGCCCGAGCGGGAGGCCCTTAGAGCAGTACTTC. Its protein product is CASSPSGRPLEQYF.

This chain joins TRBV6-6 and TRBJ2-3, with D perhaps TRBD1 (6 bases). There are 14 residues in the CDR3. CDR1 and CDR2 from the germline V gene are MNHNY and SVGAGI (reference sequence). Trimming removed 5 bases at V and 2 bases at J, with 11 bases between. The CDR3 is CASSGAGVTDTQYF. Here the CDR3 DNA reads TGTGCCAGCAGTGGAGCAGGGGTCACAGATACGCAGTATTTT.

This chain connects TRBV5-1 to TRBJ2-5, with TRBD1 matching over 9 bases. The CDR3 runs to 18 residues. V shed 3 bases and J 5 bases; nucleotides not matched to a gene: 17. Per germline, CDR1 SGHRS and CDR2 YFSETQ. CDR3: CASSYLDATGGFSETQYF. As DNA, the CDR3 is TGCGCCAGCAGCTACCTAGACGCGACAGGGGGTTTCTCGGAGACCCAGTACTTC.

The chain couples TRBV19 to TRBJ2-5, with a tentative D call TRBD2 (6 bases). Per germline, CDR1 LNHDA and CDR2 SQIVND (reference sequence). The ends were cut back, 3 bases at V and 3 bases at J, with 8 bases in the middle. There are 13 residues in the CDR3. Here the CDR3 DNA reads TGTGCCAGTAGTATCGGAGGGGAAGAGACCCAGTACTTC. Translated, it gives CASSIGGEETQYF.

The chain combines TRBV2 with TRBJ1-2; a possible D gene is TRBD1 (6 bases). Germline V gene sequence: CDR1 SNHLY, CDR2 FYNNEI. The V gene lost 11 bases and the J gene lost 1 base, with 17 bases spanning the gap. This CDR3 contains 14 residues. The DNA of the CDR3 is TGTGCCTGCTCCCGGACAGACCTTAACTATGGCTACACCTTC. It translates to CACSRTDLNYGYTF. Looking up the rest from reference TRBV2 and TRBJ1-2 gives the full variable domain: EPEVTQTPSHQVTQMGQEVILRCVPISNHLYFYWYRQILGQKVEFLVSFYNNEISEKSEIFDDQFSVERPDGSNFTLKIRSTKLEDSAMYFCACSRTDLNYGYTFGSGTRLTVV.

This clone came up a few times. The chain couples TRBV25-1 to TRBJ2-5; 9 bases line up with TRBD1. The trim removed 4 bases at V and 5 bases at J, leaving 5 bases unmatched. CDR1 is MGHDK and CDR2 is SYGVNS in the germline V gene. The CDR3 runs 14 residues. The CDR3 DNA follows: TGTGCCAGCAGTGCGGACAGGGGATGGGAGACCCAGTACTTC. It encodes CASSADRGWETQYF.

This chain joins TRBV19 and TRBJ2-5; TRBD1 aligns across 8 bases. Germline trimming cut 8 bases from V and 5 bases from J; bases unmatched to any gene: 10. The CDR3 covers 14 residues. The germline V gene has CDR1 LNHDA and CDR2 SQIVND (reference sequence). CDR3 loop: CASQDRAFQETQYF. The CDR3 DNA reads as TGTGCCAGTCAGGACAGGGCGTTCCAGGAGACCCAGTACTTC.

DNA of the CDR3: TGTGCCAGCAGACAGGGGATCATCAGCAATCAGCCCCAGCATTTT. This sequence encodes CASRQGIISNQPQHF. The chain uses TRBV27 and TRBJ1-5; the match to TRBD1 covers 7 bases. CDR1 and CDR2 from the germline V gene are MNHEY and SMNVEV (reference sequence). The CDR3 is 15 amino acids. With V trimmed by 6 bases and J by 1 base, 6 bases remained unmatched.

This chain links TRBV9 with TRBJ1-2, with 7 bases matching TRBD1. Germline trimming cut 3 bases from V and 7 bases from J; bases unmatched to any gene: 9. The CDR3 is 14 residues long. Germline V gene lookup returns CDR1 SGDLS and CDR2 YYNGEE. Here the CDR3 DNA reads TGTGCCAGCAGCGGCGATCCAGGGGGTTTTGGCTACACCTTC. Residues: CASSGDPGGFGYTF. Complete variable domain (other parts from reference TRBV9 and TRBJ1-2): DSGVTQTPKHLITATGQRVTLRCSPRSGDLSVYWYQQSLDQGLQFLIQYYNGEERAKGNILERFSAQQFPDLHSELNLSSLELGDSALYFCASSGDPGGFGYTFGSGTRLTVV.

The V and J genes are TRBV5-4 and TRBJ2-5; 9 bases agree with TRBD2. V lost 2 bases to trimming and J lost 4 bases; unmatched junction nucleotides: 6. The CDR3 is 15 residues long. The V gene's germline CDR1 is SGHNT and CDR2 YYREEE (reference sequence). DNA of the CDR3: TGTGCCAGCAGCTTTAGGGGAGCGGGGGGAGAGACCCAGTACTTC. Protein: CASSFRGAGGETQYF.

The chain couples TRBV27 to TRBJ1-1; tentative D call: TRBD1 (6 bases). Trimming removed 3 bases at V and 5 bases at J, with 28 bases between. Germline values: CDR1 MNHEY, CDR2 SMNVEV (reference sequence). The CDR3 is made up of 19 amino acids. CDR3 region: CASSFPAPGAIIGGTEAFF. In DNA form, the CDR3 reads TGTGCCAGCAGTTTTCCCGCCCCCGGGGCTATTATAGGGGGAACTGAAGCTTTCTTT.

This clone was recorded a few times. The chain recombines TRBV6-1 with TRBJ2-7, with TRBD1 identical over 7 bases. The V and J ends lost 4 bases and 0 bases, in that order; junction bases with no gene match: 6. Germline CDR1 is MNHNS and CDR2 is SASEGT. The CDR3 extends over 15 amino acids. CDR3 DNA sequence: TGTGCCAGCAGTGCGTCACAGGGGAGCTCCTACGAGCAGTACTTC. Translated, it gives CASSASQGSSYEQYF.

The rearrangement links TRBV6-5 to TRBJ2-3; perhaps TRBD1 as D (6 bases). CDR1 and CDR2 (germline): MNHEY, SVGAGI. Trimming removed 0 bases from V and 2 bases from J, with 6 bases in between. The CDR3 runs to 14 residues. The CDR3 loop is CASSYSGATDTQYF. The CDR3 DNA reads TGTGCCAGCAGTTACTCGGGGGCCACAGATACGCAGTATTTT.

The rearrangement links TRBV9 to TRBJ2-7; no clear D. CDR3 length equals 12 residues. Germline V gives CDR1 SGDLS, CDR2 YYNGEE. The V end was cut by 3 bases, the J end by 5 bases, with 9 bases between. The CDR3 sequence: CASSALGHEQYF. CDR3 DNA sequence: TGTGCCAGCAGCGCCCTTGGGCACGAGCAGTACTTC.

The V call is TRBV7-8, the J call TRBJ1-6; perhaps TRBD1 as D (5 bases). The V end lost 0 bases, the J end lost 6 bases, and 12 bases lay between the germline ends. The CDR3 covers 16 residues. CDR1 and CDR2 from the germline V gene are SGHVS and FQNEAQ. The CDR3 nucleotides are TGTGCCAGCAGCTTAGCCAACAAGGGACTTAATTCACCCCTCCACTTT. This gives the protein CASSLANKGLNSPLHF.

This sequence joins TRBV7-2 and TRBJ2-2, with 8 bases aligning to TRBD1. CDR3 size: 17 residues. Germline V gene sequence: CDR1 SGHTA, CDR2 FQGNSA. With 0 bases clipped from V and 2 bases from J, the junction kept 5 bases outside the gene matches. CDR3 nucleotide sequence: TGTGCCAGCAGCTTAGCCCCAGGGGGCATTAACACCGGGGAGCTGTTTTTT. This gives the protein CASSLAPGGINTGELFF.

The V call is TRBV6-1, the J call TRBJ2-7, with 9 positions matching TRBD1. CDR3 length: 15 residues. Germline-derived CDR1 and CDR2 are MNHNS and SASEGT. Trimming took 6 bases from V and 2 from J; bases not matched to a gene: 8. The CDR3 loop is CASRPWTGATYEQYF. DNA of the CDR3: TGTGCCAGCAGGCCATGGACAGGGGCGACCTACGAGCAGTACTTC.

The chain couples TRBV7-3 to TRBJ2-1, with D uncertain. The CDR3 length is 11 residues. V gave up 5 bases and J gave up 6 bases, with 5 bases separating them. Germline values: CDR1 SGHTA, CDR2 FQGTGA. CDR3 protein: CASSAGNEQFF. CDR3 DNA sequence: TGTGCCAGCAGCGCCGGCAATGAGCAGTTCTTC.

The chain recombines TRBV5-6 with TRBJ2-5; perhaps TRBD2 as D (6 bases). Germline CDR1 SGHDT, CDR2 YYEEEE. The CDR3 runs to 16 residues. Trimming pared 0 bases from V and 5 bases from J, leaving 17 bases between. CDR3 bases: TGTGCCAGCAGCTTGGCCTGGGCCGGGGGAACGGAGACCCAGTACTTC. This gives the protein CASSLAWAGGTETQYF. Variable domain in full (rest from reference TRBV5-6 and TRBJ2-5): DAGVTQSPTHLIKTRGQQVTLRCSPKSGHDTVSWYQQALGQGPQFIFQYYEEEERQRGNFPDRFSGHQFPNYSSELNVNALLLGDSALYLCASSLAWAGGTETQYFGPGTRLLVL.

This chain links TRBV15 with TRBJ2-3, with a weak D call TRBD2 (6 bases). Germline V gene data show CDR1 as LNHNV and CDR2 as YYDKDF (reference sequence). The CDR3 runs to 17 residues. Trimming stripped 5 bases from V and 3 bases from J, with 21 bases between. CDR3 amino acids: CATSPFVRRRGTDTQYF. The CDR3 DNA sequence: TGTGCCACCAGCCCTTTTGTCAGAAGGCGGGGAACAGATACGCAGTATTTT.